This entry lists 7 T cell receptor beta chains sequenced from one sample in a study of cytomegalovirus exposure and HLA in healthy donors. PCR used 60 Vbeta primers and 13 Jbeta primers. Sequencing was performed with immunoSEQ multiplex PCR; in TCRdb, only in-frame clones are kept and a portion is missing. The data show about 120,000 clones, with about 86% seen just once and about 3.9% held by the top ten. Sequencing was carried out using PBMCs. The origin of the receptors is a woman in her twenties or thirties in good health and CMV-seronegative.

The V gene is TRBV18, the J gene TRBJ2-2, with D unclear. This CDR3 has 13 residues. Trimming took 4 bases from V and 5 from J, leaving 8 bases between them. Germline CDR1 and CDR2: KGHSH and LQKENI. Written as DNA, the CDR3 is TGTGCCAGCTCACTCAAGAGTACCGGGGAGCTGTTTTTT. Amino acid sequence: CASSLKSTGELFF.

Remarks on this clone: This specimen includes other DNA sequences encoding the same CDR3. J is TRBJ2-1 and V is TRBV7-3, with D tentatively TRBD2 (5 bases). Trimming took off 6 bases at V and 10 bases at J, with 13 bases between the two ends. Germline CDR1 reads SGHTA; CDR2 reads FQGTGA. This CDR3 spans 12 amino acids. The CDR3 region has the DNA TGTGCCAGCAGTCTAACTAGAGGGGAGCAGTTCTTC. It is translated as CASSLTRGEQFF.

This clone was found a few times. The chain links TRBV27 to TRBJ2-3; TRBD1 might be the D (5 bases). Germline CDR1 MNHEY, CDR2 SMNVEV (reference sequence). Between the trimmed V and J ends, which lost 1 base and 1 base, there was a span of 9 bases. The CDR3 length is 15 residues. The CDR3 reads CASSLWGRGTDTQYF. DNA for the CDR3: TGTGCCAGCAGTTTATGGGGCAGGGGCACAGATACGCAGTATTTT.

CDR3 in amino acids: CASSPTGAVDNQPQHF. CDR3 nucleotide sequence: TGCGCCAGCAGCCCTACAGGGGCGGTGGACAATCAGCCCCAGCATTTT. The rearrangement links TRBV5-1 to TRBJ1-5, with 7 bases fitting TRBD1. The J segment lost 3 bases and the V segment lost 4 bases, leaving 10 bases of the junction unmatched. The CDR3 sequence is 16 residues long. Germline CDR1 reads SGHRS; CDR2 reads YFSETQ. The full variable domain, rest sourced from reference TRBV5-1 and TRBJ1-5, is KAGVTQTPRYLIKTRGQQVTLSCSPISGHRSVSWYQQTPGQGLQFLFEYFSETQRNKGNFPGRFSGRQFSNSRSEMNVSTLELGDSALYLCASSPTGAVDNQPQHFGDGTRLSIL.

The gene calls are TRBV19 and TRBJ2-2; 7 bases are shared with TRBD2. V trimming: 0 bases; J trimming: 6 bases; junction bases outside the gene matches: 4. Germline CDR1 reads LNHDA; CDR2 reads SQIVND (reference sequence). The CDR3 is 15 amino acids. The CDR3 region has the DNA TGTGCCAGTAGTATAGATAGCGGGCGGGCCGGGGAGCTGTTTTTT. Translating it yields CASSIDSGRAGELFF.

The J gene is TRBJ2-2, the V gene TRBV7-3, with TRBD2 matching 7 bases. CDR3 length equals 16 residues. The ends lost 5 bases at V and 4 bases at J; junction bases unmatched: 10. Germline values: CDR1 SGHTA, CDR2 FQGTGA. Here the CDR3 reads CASSPQEREGTGELFF. As DNA, the CDR3 is TGTGCCAGCAGCCCCCAAGAGCGGGAAGGCACCGGGGAGCTGTTTTTT.

The CDR3 is CASSLRTAYEQYF. CDR3 sequence (DNA): TGTGCCAGCAGTTTAAGAACAGCTTACGAGCAGTACTTC. This chain connects TRBV28 to TRBJ2-7; the D is unclear. The germline V gene has CDR1 MDHEN and CDR2 SYDVKM. The V and J ends lost 2 bases and 4 bases respectively, with 9 bases between them. This CDR3 comprises 13 residues.